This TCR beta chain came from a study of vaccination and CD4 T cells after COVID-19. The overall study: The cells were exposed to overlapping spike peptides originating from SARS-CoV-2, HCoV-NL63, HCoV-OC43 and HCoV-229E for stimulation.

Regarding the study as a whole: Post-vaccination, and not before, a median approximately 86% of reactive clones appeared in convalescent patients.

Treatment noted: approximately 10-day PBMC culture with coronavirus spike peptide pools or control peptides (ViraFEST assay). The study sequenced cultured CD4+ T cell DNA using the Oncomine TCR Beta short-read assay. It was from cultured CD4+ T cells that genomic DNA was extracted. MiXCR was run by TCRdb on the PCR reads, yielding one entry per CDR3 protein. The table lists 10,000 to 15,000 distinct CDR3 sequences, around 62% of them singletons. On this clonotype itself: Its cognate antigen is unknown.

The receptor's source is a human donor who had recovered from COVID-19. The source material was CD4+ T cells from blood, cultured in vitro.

The CDR3 is CASDRDRAETQYF. CDR3 DNA sequence: TGTGCCAGCGACCGGGACAGGGCTGAGACCCAGTACTTC. The chain links TRBV2 to TRBJ2-5; 9 nucleotides match TRBD1. The CDR3 sequence is 13 residues long. The trim removed 8 bases at V and 5 bases at J, leaving 6 bases unmatched. Germline values: CDR1 SNHLY, CDR2 FYNNEI.